One sample yielded the 24 T cell receptor beta chains listed below, sequenced in a study of breast tumors, draining lymph nodes, adjacent tissues. Samples came from axillary lymph nodes draining the breast cancer. TCRdb re-analysed the multiplex PCR reads in MiXCR, keeping a single row per CDR3 protein. The data show about 180,000 distinct CDR3 sequences, around a third seen once. Input material: axillary lymph node tissue. All receptors derive from a female donor with breast cancer. Some clones in this sample may be carry-over from other donors' samples.

This clonotype has ten or more counts. The chain employs TRBV30 and TRBJ1-6; D unresolved. The ends were cut back, 5 bases at V and 7 bases at J, with 9 bases in the middle. Germline V gene sequence: CDR1 GTSNPN, CDR2 SVGIG (reference sequence). The CDR3 has 12 residues. This chain's CDR3 is CAWGPWNSPLHF. CDR3 coding DNA: TGTGCCTGGGGCCCTTGGAATTCACCCCTCCACTTT.

This clonotype was observed at least ten times. This chain uses TRBV28 with TRBJ2-7; D not resolved. V lost 7 bases and J lost 3, with 13 bases in between. This CDR3 has 13 amino acids. Germline assignment: CDR1 MDHEN and CDR2 SYDVKM. CDR3 amino acids: CASKSVDRYEQYF. The CDR3 region has the DNA TGTGCCAGCAAATCAGTGGATCGCTACGAGCAGTACTTC.

This clonotype was found a few times. A junction end diverges from the germline sequence, so it may reflect a read error. The chain is built from TRBV5-5 and TRBJ2-1; D is unclear. CDR3 size: 11 residues. In germline, CDR1 is SGHKS, CDR2 YYEKEE (reference sequence). The CDR3 spells CASSLGNAQFF. The CDR3 DNA follows: TGTGCCAGCAGCTTGGGCAATGCGCAGTTCTTC.

This clonotype was seen many times. The chain recombines TRBV3-1 with TRBJ2-3; no clear D gene. Germline V gene sequence: CDR1 LGHDT, CDR2 YNNKEL (reference sequence). This CDR3 has 15 residues. V lost 3 bases and J 0 bases, leaving 10 bases between the germline ends. The CDR3 nucleotides read TGTGCCAGCAGCCAGCGGCATGGGAGCACAGATACGCAGTATTTT. Amino acids: CASSQRHGSTDTQYF.

Many counts were recorded for this clonotype. The V and J genes are TRBV5-6 and TRBJ1-2, with D possibly being TRBD1 (5 bases). The CDR3 length is 15 residues. Trimming removed 3 bases from V and 8 bases from J, with 20 bases in between. Per the germline V gene, CDR1 is SGHDT and CDR2 is YYEEEE. The CDR3 sequence: CASSWGRASLRGYTF. Written as DNA, the CDR3 is TGTGCCAGCAGCTGGGGGAGGGCCAGTTTGAGGGGCTACACCTTC.

This clonotype was seen many times. This sequence joins TRBV27 and TRBJ2-2, with D uncertain. The V end lost 7 bases, the J end lost 0 bases, and 9 bases lay between the germline ends. CDR3 length: 14 amino acids. From germline, CDR1 is MNHEY and CDR2 SMNVEV (reference sequence). This chain's CDR3 is CASMVSTNTGELFF. For the CDR3, the DNA is TGTGCCAGCATGGTCAGCACGAACACCGGGGAGCTGTTTTTT.

As to this clonotype: Since a much larger clone is just one base distant, this may be a read error. The chain has TRBV5-1 and TRBJ1-5, with unresolved D. Germline loops: CDR1 SGHRS, CDR2 YFSETQ. The CDR3 totals 14 residues. The CDR3 reads CASSLGQKDHPQHF. DNA of the CDR3: TGCGCCAGCAGCTTGGGACAAAAGGATCACCCCCAGCATTTT.

Many counts were recorded for this clonotype. The gene calls are TRBV7-6 and TRBJ2-1; TRBD1 is a possible D gene (5 bases). Germline CDR1 SGHVS, CDR2 FNYEAQ. Deletions cut 5 bases from V and 3 bases from J, with 23 bases between. The CDR3 is 18 residues long. CDR3 loop: CASSVYHAAGKNYNEQFF. DNA of the CDR3: TGTGCCAGCAGCGTCTATCATGCGGCAGGGAAGAACTACAATGAGCAGTTCTTC. Together with reference TRBV7-6 and TRBJ2-1, the CDR3 gives the full variable domain: GAGVSQSPRYKVTKRGQDVALRCDPISGHVSLYWYRQALGQGPEFLTYFNYEAQQDKSGLPNDRFSAERPEGSISTLTIQRTEQRDSAMYRCASSVYHAAGKNYNEQFFGPGTRLTVL.

The chain carries TRBV7-6 and TRBJ1-2, with unresolved D. Germline values: CDR1 SGHVS, CDR2 FNYEAQ. Trimming took 11 bases from V and 7 from J, leaving 29 bases between them. The CDR3 runs 16 residues. The CDR3 DNA reads as TGTGCCGGCCCGAAGCAGACGAGGATGAGCAGTTCTGGCTACACCTTC. Amino acid sequence: CAGPKQTRMSSSGYTF.

This clonotype came up many times. A read error is possible here, since a much larger clone lies one base away. The CDR3 does not end in the conserved phenylalanine or tryptophan, so this is likely a read error. V gene TRBV7-6 combines with J gene TRBJ2-5, with D perhaps TRBD2 (6 bases). The CDR3 runs 14 residues. V dropped 0 bases and J dropped 5 bases, with 10 bases sitting between them. CDR1 and CDR2 (germline): SGHVS, FNYEAQ. The CDR3 DNA sequence: TGTGCCAGCAGCTTAGCGAAGGGGAGGGAGACCCAGTACCTC. Translating gives CASSLAKGRETQYL.

In its sample, this clonotype was seen many times. The V and J genes are TRBV28 and TRBJ2-7, with TRBD2 identical over 9 bases. This CDR3 comprises 15 residues. After removal of 5 bases from V and 4 bases from J, the junction contained 9 bases not matched to a gene. Germline V CDR1 and CDR2: MDHEN, SYDVKM. The CDR3 DNA reads as TGTGCCAGCAGTCCTACGGTAGCGGGAGAGTACGAGCAGTACTTC. This gives the protein CASSPTVAGEYEQYF.

The sample holds many counts of this clonotype. V gene TRBV11-2 combines with J gene TRBJ2-2; no definite D call. This CDR3 is 15 amino acids long. CDR1 and CDR2 from the germline V gene are SGHAT and FQNNGV. V was pared by 0 bases and J by 7 bases, with 12 bases between. CDR3 nucleotides: TGTGCCAGCAGCTTAGATCTTGTTAGCCTCGGGGAGCTGTTTTTT. It encodes CASSLDLVSLGELFF.

Points on this clonotype: A read error may produce the germline difference seen at one junction end. This chain joins TRBV6-5 and TRBJ2-7; TRBD2 aligns across 7 bases. Germline CDR1 is MNHEY and CDR2 is SVGAGI. The CDR3 contains 16 residues. In DNA form, the CDR3 reads TGTGCCAGCAGTCACTCGAGCGGGACGGGCTCCTACGAGCAGTACTTC. Protein sequence: CASSHSSGTGSYEQYF.

The chain joins TRBV28 to TRBJ2-3, with TRBD1 matching over 7 bases. This CDR3 has 16 residues. The germline CDR1 and CDR2 sequences are MDHEN and SYDVKM. With 9 bases clipped from V and 8 bases from J, the junction kept 20 bases outside the gene matches. The CDR3 loop reads CASQETGARDFGTQYF. Written as DNA, the CDR3 is TGTGCCAGTCAAGAAACAGGGGCCCGGGATTTCGGTACGCAGTATTTT.

The rearrangement joins TRBV20-1 to TRBJ1-6, with 7 bases identical to TRBD1. Germline V gene sequence: CDR1 DFQATT, CDR2 SNEGSKA (reference sequence). The CDR3 extends over 12 amino acids. Trimming cost V 5 bases and J 16 bases; bases outside gene matches: 11. This chain's CDR3 is CSAPHGDRPLHF. CDR3 DNA sequence: TGCAGTGCTCCCCATGGGGACAGACCACTCCACTTT.

This clonotype was recorded at least ten times. V and J are TRBV6-5 and TRBJ1-3; the D is unclear. This CDR3 region has 16 residues. Germline loops: CDR1 MNHEY, CDR2 SVGAGI. V gave up 5 bases and J gave up 0 bases, with 14 bases separating them. In DNA, the CDR3 is TGTGCCAGCAGTCCCGGAAGGGCTCCCTCTGGAAACACCATATATTTT. As protein: CASSPGRAPSGNTIYF.

The chain combines TRBV7-6 with TRBJ2-3; TRBD2 matches 7 bases. The CDR3 is made up of 23 amino acids. CDR1 and CDR2 (germline): SGHVS, FNYEAQ. The V and J ends lost 5 bases and 9 bases, in that order; junction bases with no gene match: 38. The CDR3 DNA follows: TGTGCCAGCAGCCCGGTAGGGCGGGACTACACAGATACGCAGTATTTATCCCCCCGGACGCAGTATTTT. Encoded protein: CASSPVGRDYTDTQYLSPRTQYF.

For this clonotype: A much larger clone lies one base from this, so it may be a read error. The chain is built from TRBV20-1 and TRBJ2-5, with TRBD1 matching 8 bases. V lost 1 base and J lost 7; bases outside the gene matches: 8. Germline values: CDR1 DFQATT, CDR2 SNEGSKA (reference sequence). There are 14 residues in the CDR3. The CDR3 coding sequence is TGCAGTGCTAGAGCCACAGGGGGTAGGGCGACCCAGTACTTC. Translating gives CSARATGGRATQYF.

The gene calls are TRBV7-2 and TRBJ2-5; 7 positions agree with TRBD1. There are 15 residues in the CDR3. Germline V gives CDR1 SGHTA, CDR2 FQGNSA. V lost 5 bases and J lost 9; bases outside the gene matches: 15. The CDR3 loop is CASSPSGTQGQPQYF. The CDR3 region has the DNA TGTGCCAGCAGCCCCTCCGGGACACAGGGGCAGCCCCAGTACTTC.

In regard to this clonotype: Likely a read error: the CDR3 ends without its conserved phenylalanine or tryptophan. V gene TRBV19 combines with J gene TRBJ2-4, with D perhaps TRBD1 or TRBD2 (6 bases each). CDR1 and CDR2 (germline): LNHDA, SQIVND (reference sequence). Trimming pared 5 bases from V and 7 bases from J, leaving 21 bases between. This CDR3 has 16 residues. The CDR3 region is CASSEKGGVTTNIQYL. The DNA for the CDR3 is TGTGCCAGTAGTGAGAAGGGGGGAGTTACTACGAACATTCAGTACCTC.

Regarding this clonotype: Relative to the germline gene, one junction end is altered; a read error may explain this. The gene calls are TRBV30 and TRBJ2-7, with 9 bases lining up with TRBD1. CDR1 and CDR2 (germline): GTSNPN, SVGIG (reference sequence). The CDR3 sequence is 12 residues long. CDR3 in DNA: TGTGCCATCGGGACAGGGACCTACGGGCAGTACTTC. Protein: CAIGTGTYGQYF.

The table lists this clonotype with many counts. J is TRBJ2-7 and V is TRBV12-3 or TRBV12-4; possibly TRBD1 for D (6 bases). Trimming took 7 bases from V and 5 from J, leaving 12 bases between them. The CDR3 extends over 12 amino acids. The CDR3 spells CASTRDRNEQYF. In DNA form, the CDR3 reads TGTGCCAGCACCAGAGACAGGAACGAGCAGTACTTC.

This clonotype has only a few counts. This may be a read error, as it is one base from a much larger clone. The chain is built from TRBV14 and TRBJ2-2; 9 bases align to TRBD1. This CDR3 is 15 amino acids long. Germline CDR1 SGHDN, CDR2 FVKESK. The CDR3: CASSAQGANTGEPFF. Written as DNA, the CDR3 is TGTGCCAGCAGCGCACAGGGGGCAAACACCGGGGAGCCGTTTTTT. Full variable domain (rest looked up from reference TRBV14 and TRBJ2-2): EAGVTQFPSHSVIEKGQTVTLRCDPISGHDNLYWYRRVMGKEIKFLLHFVKESKQDESGMPNNRFLAERTGGTYSTLKVQPAELEDSGVYFCASSAQGANTGEPFFGEGSRLTVL.

This clonotype was seen many times. The V and J genes are TRBV28 and TRBJ2-1, with TRBD2 matching 13 bases. The CDR3 is 16 residues long. The germline CDR1 and CDR2 sequences are MDHEN and SYDVKM. The junction had 6 bases not matched to a gene; V was cut back by 5 bases and J by 5 bases. The CDR3 nucleotides read TGTGCCAGCAGTAAAAGGGGACTAGCGGGACACAATGAGCAGTTCTTC. Translating gives CASSKRGLAGHNEQFF.